A selection of T cell receptor beta chains follows, all from one sample in a study of early T cells in non-severe SARS-CoV-2 infection. Each CDR3 protein is one row after TCRdb ran MiXCR on the 5' RACE reads. The sample has 55,000 to 70,000 distinct CDR3 sequences, about 12% seen once. The material was whole blood, obtained at baseline. The origin of the receptors is an adult who was a healthcare worker with PCR-confirmed SARS-CoV-2 infection or an uninfected control (not recorded which). The donor label of this sample is uncertain. Both conserved end residues are part of each CDR3. Fields, in order: V gene, clone size, J gene, D gene, CDR3 protein, CDR3 DNA. D genes are given only for firm matches. The size of a clone is reported for some rows only, either as once, few or many, or as a class for expanded clones.

V: TRBV20-1
size: few
J: TRBJ1-4
D: NA
CDR3: CSARDDEKLFF
DNA: TGCAGTGCTAGAGATGATGAAAAACTGTTTTTT

V: TRBV12-3/TRBV12-4
size: NA
J: TRBJ1-1
D: NA
CDR3: CASSIHGAGNTEAFF
DNA: TGTGCCAGCAGTATCCACGGGGCAGGGAACACTGAAGCTTTCTTT

V: TRBV29-1
size: NA
J: TRBJ2-3
D: TRBD1
CDR3: CSGDRGRDTQYF
DNA: TGCAGCGGGGACAGGGGTAGGGATACGCAGTATTTT

V: TRBV10-3
size: NA
J: TRBJ2-2
D: TRBD2
CDR3: CAITSGGDNTGELFF
DNA: TGTGCCATCACTAGCGGGGGAGATAACACCGGGGAGCTGTTTTTT

V: TRBV12-3/TRBV12-4
size: NA
J: TRBJ1-2
D: NA
CDR3: CASSSTLNRVNGYTF
DNA: TGTGCCAGCAGTTCGACCCTGAACAGGGTTAATGGCTACACCTTC

V: TRBV20-1
size: few
J: TRBJ2-1
D: TRBD2
CDR3: CSARDFSGHNEQFF
DNA: TGCAGTGCTAGAGATTTTAGCGGGCACAATGAGCAGTTCTTC

V: TRBV10-3
size: NA
J: TRBJ2-5
D: NA
CDR3: CAIRRRSEKTQYF
DNA: TGTGCCATCCGCCGACGGTCTGAAAAGACCCAGTACTTC

V: TRBV7-3
size: NA
J: TRBJ2-3
D: NA
CDR3: CASSSREEGRTDTQYF
DNA: TGTGCCAGCAGCTCCCGAGAGGAGGGGCGCACAGATACGCAGTATTTT

V: TRBV14
size: many
J: TRBJ2-3
D: NA
CDR3: CASSHAGAGFGGTQYF
DNA: TGTGCCAGCAGCCACGCCGGGGCTGGGTTTGGAGGTACGCAGTATTTT

V: TRBV12-5
size: few
J: TRBJ2-5
D: NA
CDR3: CASGSPATPQETQYF
DNA: TGTGCTAGTGGTTCCCCAGCCACGCCGCAAGAGACCCAGTACTTC

V: TRBV6-6
size: few
J: TRBJ2-5
D: NA
CDR3: CASRGVETQYF
DNA: TGTGCCAGCAGGGGGGTAGAGACCCAGTACTTC

V: TRBV9
size: few
J: TRBJ2-3
D: TRBD2
CDR3: CASSVLVAGDTQYF
DNA: TGTGCCAGCAGCGTACTGGTAGCGGGAGATACGCAGTATTTT

V: TRBV5-1
size: NA
J: TRBJ1-4
D: NA
CDR3: CASSLGPGSNEKLFF
DNA: TGCGCCAGCAGCCTGGGGCCAGGCTCTAATGAAAAACTGTTTTTT

V: TRBV12-3/TRBV12-4
size: few
J: TRBJ2-5
D: TRBD2
CDR3: CASSYGLAGAIQETQYF
DNA: TGTGCCAGCAGTTACGGACTAGCGGGGGCTATTCAAGAGACCCAGTACTTC

V: TRBV11-2
size: NA
J: TRBJ1-1
D: NA
CDR3: CASSLIWGPGTEAFF
DNA: TGTGCCAGCAGCTTAATTTGGGGGCCCGGCACTGAAGCTTTCTTT

V: TRBV18
size: few
J: TRBJ2-2
D: NA
CDR3: CASSPNRQTNTGELFF
DNA: TGTGCCAGCTCACCAAATAGGCAGACGAACACCGGGGAGCTGTTTTTT

V: TRBV3-1
size: NA
J: TRBJ2-4
D: NA
CDR3: CASSRNSATRGDIQYF
DNA: TGTGCCAGCAGCCGAAATTCTGCTACTAGAGGAGACATTCAGTACTTC

V: TRBV2
size: NA
J: TRBJ1-6
D: TRBD1
CDR3: CASRLTDRVFSPLHF
DNA: TGTGCCAGCAGACTCACGGACAGGGTATTTTCACCCCTCCACTTT

V: TRBV6-5
size: few
J: TRBJ1-5
D: NA
CDR3: CASSYPTQTGVSNQPQHF
DNA: TGTGCCAGCAGTTACCCCACCCAGACAGGCGTTAGCAATCAGCCCCAGCATTTT

V: TRBV27
size: NA
J: TRBJ1-6
D: NA
CDR3: CASRPAGRYSPLHF
DNA: TGTGCCAGCAGACCGGCTGGTAGATATTCACCCCTCCACTTT